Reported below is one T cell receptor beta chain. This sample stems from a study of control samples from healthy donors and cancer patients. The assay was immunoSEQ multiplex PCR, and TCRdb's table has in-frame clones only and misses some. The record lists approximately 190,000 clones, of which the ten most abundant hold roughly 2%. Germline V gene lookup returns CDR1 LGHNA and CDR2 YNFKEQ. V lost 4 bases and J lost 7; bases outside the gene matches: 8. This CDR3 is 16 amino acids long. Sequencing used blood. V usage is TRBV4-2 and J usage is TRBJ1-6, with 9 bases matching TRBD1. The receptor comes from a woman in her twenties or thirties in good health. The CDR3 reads CASSPTGGALNSPLHF. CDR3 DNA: TGTGCCAGCAGCCCCACAGGGGGCGCATTGAATTCACCCCTCCACTTT.